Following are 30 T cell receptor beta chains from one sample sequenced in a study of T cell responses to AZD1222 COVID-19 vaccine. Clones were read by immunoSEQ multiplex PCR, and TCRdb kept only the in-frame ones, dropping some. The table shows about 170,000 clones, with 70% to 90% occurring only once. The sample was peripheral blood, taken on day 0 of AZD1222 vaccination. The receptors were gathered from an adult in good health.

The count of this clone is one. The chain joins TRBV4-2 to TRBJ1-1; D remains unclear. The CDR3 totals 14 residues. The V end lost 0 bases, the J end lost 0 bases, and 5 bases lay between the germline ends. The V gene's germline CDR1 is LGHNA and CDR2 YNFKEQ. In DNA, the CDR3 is TGTGCCAGCAGCCAAGAAGGGCTGAACACTGAAGCTTTCTTT. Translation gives CASSQEGLNTEAFF.

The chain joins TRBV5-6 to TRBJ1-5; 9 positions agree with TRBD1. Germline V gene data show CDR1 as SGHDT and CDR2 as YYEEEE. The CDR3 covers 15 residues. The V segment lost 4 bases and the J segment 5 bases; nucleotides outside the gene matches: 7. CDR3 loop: CASSNRDRDHQPQHF. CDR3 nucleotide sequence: TGTGCCAGCAGCAACCGGGACAGGGACCATCAGCCCCAGCATTTT. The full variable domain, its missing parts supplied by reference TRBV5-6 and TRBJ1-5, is DAGVTQSPTHLIKTRGQQVTLRCSPKSGHDTVSWYQQALGQGPQFIFQYYEEEERQRGNFPDRFSGHQFPNYSSELNVNALLLGDSALYLCASSNRDRDHQPQHFGDGTRLSIL.

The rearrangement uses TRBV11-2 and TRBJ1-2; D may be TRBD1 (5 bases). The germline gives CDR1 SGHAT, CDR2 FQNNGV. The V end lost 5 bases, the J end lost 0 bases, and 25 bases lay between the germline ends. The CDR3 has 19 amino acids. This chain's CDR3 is CASSPRLPQVTLANYGYTF. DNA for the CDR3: TGTGCCAGCAGCCCCCGGTTGCCACAGGTTACTTTAGCTAACTATGGCTACACCTTC.

The CDR3 is CASSMRRGHQPQHF. The DNA of the CDR3 is TGTGCCAGTAGTATGAGAAGGGGCCATCAGCCCCAGCATTTT. The J gene is TRBJ1-5, the V gene TRBV19; D possibly corresponds to TRBD1 (5 bases). The germline gives CDR1 LNHDA, CDR2 SQIVND (reference sequence). The CDR3 runs 14 residues. Trimming took off 3 bases at V and 5 bases at J, with 11 bases between the two ends.

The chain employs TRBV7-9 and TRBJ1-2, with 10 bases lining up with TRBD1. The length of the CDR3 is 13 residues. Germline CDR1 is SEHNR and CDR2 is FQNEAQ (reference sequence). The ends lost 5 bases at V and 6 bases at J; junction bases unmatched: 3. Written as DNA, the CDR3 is TGTGCCAGCAGCCAGGGACAGGGGAATGGCTACACCTTC. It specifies CASSQGQGNGYTF.

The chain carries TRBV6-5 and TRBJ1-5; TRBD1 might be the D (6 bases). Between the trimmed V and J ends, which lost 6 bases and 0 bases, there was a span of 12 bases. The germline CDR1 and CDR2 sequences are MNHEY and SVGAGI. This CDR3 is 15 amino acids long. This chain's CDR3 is CASSPGQNSNQPQHF. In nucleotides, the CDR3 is TGTGCCAGCAGCCCCGGACAGAATAGCAATCAGCCCCAGCATTTT.

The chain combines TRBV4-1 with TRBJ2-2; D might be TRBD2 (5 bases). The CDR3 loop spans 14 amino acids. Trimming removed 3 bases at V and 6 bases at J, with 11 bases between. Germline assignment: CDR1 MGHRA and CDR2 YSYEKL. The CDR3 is CASSHYPDSGELFF. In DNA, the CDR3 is TGCGCCAGCAGCCACTACCCGGACTCCGGGGAGCTGTTTTTT.

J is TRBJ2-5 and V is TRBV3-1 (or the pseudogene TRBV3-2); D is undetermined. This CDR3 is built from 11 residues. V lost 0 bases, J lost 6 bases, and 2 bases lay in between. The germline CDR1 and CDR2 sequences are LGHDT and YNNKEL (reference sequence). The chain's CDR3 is CASSQEQTQYF. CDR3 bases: TGTGCCAGCAGCCAAGAGCAGACCCAGTACTTC.

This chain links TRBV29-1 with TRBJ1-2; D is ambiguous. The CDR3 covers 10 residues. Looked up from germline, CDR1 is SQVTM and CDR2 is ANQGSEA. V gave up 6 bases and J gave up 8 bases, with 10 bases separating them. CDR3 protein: CSVADGGYTF. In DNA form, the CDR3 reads TGCAGCGTCGCAGACGGAGGCTACACCTTC.

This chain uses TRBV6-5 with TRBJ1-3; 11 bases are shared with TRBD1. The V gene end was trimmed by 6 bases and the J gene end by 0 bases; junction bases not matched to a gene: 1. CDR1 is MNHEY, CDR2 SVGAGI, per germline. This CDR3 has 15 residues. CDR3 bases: TGTGCCAGCAGGGGACAGGGGGTCTCTGGAAACACCATATATTTT. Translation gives CASRGQGVSGNTIYF.

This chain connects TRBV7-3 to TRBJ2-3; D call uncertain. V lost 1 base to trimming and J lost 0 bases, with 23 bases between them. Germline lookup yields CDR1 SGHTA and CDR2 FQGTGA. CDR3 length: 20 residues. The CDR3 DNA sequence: TGTGCCAGCAGCTTAAGGGCGGTAAAAGGGTACATCCCGAGCACAGATACGCAGTATTTT. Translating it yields CASSLRAVKGYIPSTDTQYF.

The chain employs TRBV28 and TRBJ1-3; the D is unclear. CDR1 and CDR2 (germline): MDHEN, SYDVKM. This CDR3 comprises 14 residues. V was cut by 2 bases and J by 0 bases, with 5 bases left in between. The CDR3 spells CASSLVSSGNTIYF. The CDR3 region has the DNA TGTGCCAGCAGTTTAGTAAGCTCTGGAAACACCATATATTTT.

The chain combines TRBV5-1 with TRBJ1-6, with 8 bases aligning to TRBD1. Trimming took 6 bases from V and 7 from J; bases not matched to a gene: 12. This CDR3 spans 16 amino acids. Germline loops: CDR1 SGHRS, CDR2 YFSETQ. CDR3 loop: CASTPQGGQPNSPLHF. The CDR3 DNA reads TGCGCCAGCACCCCACAGGGGGGACAACCCAATTCACCCCTCCACTTT.

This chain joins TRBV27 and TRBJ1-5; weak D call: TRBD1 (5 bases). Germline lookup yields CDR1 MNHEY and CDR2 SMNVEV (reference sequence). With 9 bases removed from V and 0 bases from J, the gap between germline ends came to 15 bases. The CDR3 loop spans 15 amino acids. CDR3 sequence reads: CASRAGTNSNQPQHF. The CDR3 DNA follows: TGTGCCAGTAGGGCAGGGACTAATAGCAATCAGCCCCAGCATTTT.

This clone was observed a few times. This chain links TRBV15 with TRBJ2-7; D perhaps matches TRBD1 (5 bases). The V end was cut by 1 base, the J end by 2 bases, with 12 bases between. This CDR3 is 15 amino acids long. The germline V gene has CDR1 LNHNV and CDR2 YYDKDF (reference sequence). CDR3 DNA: TGTGCCACCAGCAGAGGGCAGGGTCGGGCCTACGAGCAGTACTTC. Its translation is CATSRGQGRAYEQYF.

The CDR3 sequence is CASSESTTQETQYF. Written as DNA, the CDR3 is TGTGCCAGCAGTGAATCGACCACCCAAGAGACCCAGTACTTC. The V and J genes are TRBV25-1 and TRBJ2-5, with D uncertain. Trimming took 1 base from V and 1 from J, leaving 7 bases between them. The CDR3 consists of 14 residues. The germline V gene has CDR1 MGHDK and CDR2 SYGVNS.

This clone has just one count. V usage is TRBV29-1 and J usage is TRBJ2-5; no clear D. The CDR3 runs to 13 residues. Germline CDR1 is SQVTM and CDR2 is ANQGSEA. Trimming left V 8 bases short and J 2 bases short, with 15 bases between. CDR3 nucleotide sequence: TGCAGCTATAGAAGGTCGGTACAAGAGACCCAGTACTTC. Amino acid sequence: CSYRRSVQETQYF. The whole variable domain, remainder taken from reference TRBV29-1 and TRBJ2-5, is SAVISQKPSRDICQRGTSLTIQCQVDSQVTMMFWYRQQPGQSLTLIATANQGSEATYESGFVIDKFPISRPNLTFSTLTVSNMSPEDSSIYLCSYRRSVQETQYFGPGTRLLVL.

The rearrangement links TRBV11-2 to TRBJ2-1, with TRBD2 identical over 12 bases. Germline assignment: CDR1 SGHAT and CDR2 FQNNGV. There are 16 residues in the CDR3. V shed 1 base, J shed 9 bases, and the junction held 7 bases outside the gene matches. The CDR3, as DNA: TGTGCCAGCAGCTTAGGGGCTAGCGGGAGGGCCCTTGAGCAGTTCTTC. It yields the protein CASSLGASGRALEQFF.

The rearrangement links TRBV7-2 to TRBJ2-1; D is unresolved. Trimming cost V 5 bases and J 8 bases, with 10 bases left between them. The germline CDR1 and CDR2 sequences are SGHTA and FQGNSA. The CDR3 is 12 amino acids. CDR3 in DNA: TGTGCCAGCAGCCACGGCCTAGATGAGCAGTTCTTC. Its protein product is CASSHGLDEQFF.

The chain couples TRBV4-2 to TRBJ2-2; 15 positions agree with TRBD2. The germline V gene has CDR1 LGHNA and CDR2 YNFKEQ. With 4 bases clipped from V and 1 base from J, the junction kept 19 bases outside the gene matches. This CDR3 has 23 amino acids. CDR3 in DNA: TGTGCCAGCAGCCGAGAGGGACTAGCGGGAGGTTTGGGGAGCCCGAAGAACACCGGGGAGCTGTTTTTT. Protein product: CASSREGLAGGLGSPKNTGELFF.

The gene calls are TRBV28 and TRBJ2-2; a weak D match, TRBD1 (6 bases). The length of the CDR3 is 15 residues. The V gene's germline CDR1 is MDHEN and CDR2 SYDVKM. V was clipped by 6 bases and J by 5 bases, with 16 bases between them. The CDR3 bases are TGTGCCAGCAGGGGGGCAGGGATAGAAACCGGGGAGCTGTTTTTT. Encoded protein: CASRGAGIETGELFF.

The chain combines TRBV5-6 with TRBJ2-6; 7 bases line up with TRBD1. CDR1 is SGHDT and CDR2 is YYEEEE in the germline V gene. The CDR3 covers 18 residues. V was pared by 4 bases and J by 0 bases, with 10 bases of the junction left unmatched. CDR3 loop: CASSPTGNLPSGANVLTF. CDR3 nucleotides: TGTGCCAGCAGCCCGACAGGGAATCTCCCCTCTGGGGCCAACGTCCTGACTTTC.

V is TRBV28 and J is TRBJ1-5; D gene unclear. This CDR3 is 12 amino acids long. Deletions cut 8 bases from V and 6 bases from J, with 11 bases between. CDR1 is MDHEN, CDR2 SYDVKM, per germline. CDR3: CASRAASQPQHF. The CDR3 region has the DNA TGTGCCAGCCGTGCGGCAAGTCAGCCCCAGCATTTT.

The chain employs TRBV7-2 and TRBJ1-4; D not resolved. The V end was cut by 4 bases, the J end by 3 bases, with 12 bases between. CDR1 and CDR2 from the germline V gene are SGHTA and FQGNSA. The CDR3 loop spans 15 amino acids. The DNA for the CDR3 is TGTGCCAGCAGCTCAGGCGAGGGATCTAATGAAAAACTGTTTTTT. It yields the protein CASSSGEGSNEKLFF.

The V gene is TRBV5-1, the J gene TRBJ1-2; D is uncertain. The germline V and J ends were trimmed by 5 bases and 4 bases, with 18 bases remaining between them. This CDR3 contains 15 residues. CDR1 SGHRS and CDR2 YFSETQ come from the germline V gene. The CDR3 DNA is TGCGCCAGCAGTCCCCGGACGAACTACCCCTATGGCTACACCTTC. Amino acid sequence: CASSPRTNYPYGYTF.

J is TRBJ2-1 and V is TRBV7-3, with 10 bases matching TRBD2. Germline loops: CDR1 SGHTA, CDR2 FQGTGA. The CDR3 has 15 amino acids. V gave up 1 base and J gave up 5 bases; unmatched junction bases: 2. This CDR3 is CASSLRTSGNNEQFF. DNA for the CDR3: TGTGCCAGCAGCTTAAGGACTAGCGGTAACAATGAGCAGTTCTTC.

The CDR3 nucleotides are TGCGCCAGCAGCCAAGATCGAATAGGGTTGAACACTGAAGCTTTCTTT. Amino acids: CASSQDRIGLNTEAFF. This chain links TRBV4-1 with TRBJ1-1, with D unresolved. Germline assignment: CDR1 MGHRA and CDR2 YSYEKL. This CDR3 region has 16 residues. V was shortened by 0 bases and J by 0 bases, with 11 bases between the two germline ends.

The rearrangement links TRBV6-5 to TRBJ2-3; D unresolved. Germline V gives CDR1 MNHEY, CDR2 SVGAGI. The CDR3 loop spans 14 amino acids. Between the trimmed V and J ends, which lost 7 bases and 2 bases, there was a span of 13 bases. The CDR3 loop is CASNSYGDTDTQYF. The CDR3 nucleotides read TGTGCCAGCAATAGTTATGGGGACACAGATACGCAGTATTTT.

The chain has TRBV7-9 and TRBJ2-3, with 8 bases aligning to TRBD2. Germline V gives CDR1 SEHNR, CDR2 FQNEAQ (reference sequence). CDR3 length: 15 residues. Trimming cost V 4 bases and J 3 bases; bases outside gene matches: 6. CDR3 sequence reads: CASSSRREVTDTQYF. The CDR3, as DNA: TGTGCCAGCAGCTCCCGGCGGGAGGTTACAGATACGCAGTATTTT.

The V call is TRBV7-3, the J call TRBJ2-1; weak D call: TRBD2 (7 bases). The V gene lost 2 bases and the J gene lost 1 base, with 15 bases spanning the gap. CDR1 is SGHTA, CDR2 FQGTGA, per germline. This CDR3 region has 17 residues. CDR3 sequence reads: CASSLVGAGASYNEQFF. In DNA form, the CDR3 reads TGTGCCAGCAGCTTAGTCGGCGCGGGGGCGTCCTACAATGAGCAGTTCTTC.